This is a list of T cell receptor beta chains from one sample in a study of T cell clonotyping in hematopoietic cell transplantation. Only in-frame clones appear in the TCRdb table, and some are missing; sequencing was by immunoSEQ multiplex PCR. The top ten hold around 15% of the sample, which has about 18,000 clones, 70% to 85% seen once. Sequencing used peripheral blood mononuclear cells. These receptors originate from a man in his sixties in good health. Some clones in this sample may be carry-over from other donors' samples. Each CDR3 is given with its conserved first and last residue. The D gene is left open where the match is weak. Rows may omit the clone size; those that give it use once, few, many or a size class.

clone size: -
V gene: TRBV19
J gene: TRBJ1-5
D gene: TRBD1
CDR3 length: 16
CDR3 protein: CASKFSLDRVNQPQHF
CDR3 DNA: TGTGCCAGTAAGTTTTCCCTGGACAGGGTCAATCAGCCCCAGCATTTT

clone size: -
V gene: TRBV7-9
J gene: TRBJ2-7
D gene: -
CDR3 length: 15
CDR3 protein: CASSLRPSISYEQYF
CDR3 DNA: TGTGCCAGCAGCTTACGACCCTCTATCTCCTACGAGCAGTACTTC

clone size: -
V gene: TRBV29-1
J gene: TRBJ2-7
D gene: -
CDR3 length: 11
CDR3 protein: CSVGGSYEQYF
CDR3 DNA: TGCAGCGTTGGAGGGAGCTACGAGCAGTACTTC

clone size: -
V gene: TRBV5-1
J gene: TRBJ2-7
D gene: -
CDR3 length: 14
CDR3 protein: CASSLQGGSYEQYF
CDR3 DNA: TGCGCCAGCAGCTTGCAAGGCGGCTCCTACGAGCAGTACTTC

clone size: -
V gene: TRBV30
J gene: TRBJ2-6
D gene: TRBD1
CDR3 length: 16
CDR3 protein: CAWSGDSNSGANVLTF
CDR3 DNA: TGTGCCTGGAGCGGGGACAGCAATTCTGGGGCCAACGTCCTGACTTTC

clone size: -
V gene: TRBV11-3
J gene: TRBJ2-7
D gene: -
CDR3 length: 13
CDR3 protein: CASKGGGPYEQYF
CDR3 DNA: TGTGCCAGCAAAGGGGGGGGGCCCTACGAGCAGTACTTC

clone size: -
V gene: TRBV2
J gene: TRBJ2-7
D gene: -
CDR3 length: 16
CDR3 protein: CASSEGYSGLSYEQYF
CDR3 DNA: TGTGCCAGCAGTGAGGGTTATAGTGGACTATCCTACGAGCAGTACTTC

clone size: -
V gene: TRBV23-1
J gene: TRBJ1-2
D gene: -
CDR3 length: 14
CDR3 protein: CASSQSPRGGGYTF
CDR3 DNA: TGCGCCAGCAGTCAATCGCCCAGGGGAGGAGGCTACACCTTC

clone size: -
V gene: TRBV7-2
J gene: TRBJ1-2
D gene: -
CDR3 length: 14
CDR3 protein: CASSPDGANYGYTF
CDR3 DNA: TGTGCCAGCAGCCCCGACGGTGCTAACTATGGCTACACCTTC

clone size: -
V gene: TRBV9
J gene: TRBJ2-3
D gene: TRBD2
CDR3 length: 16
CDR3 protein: CASSVGAGGGTDTQYF
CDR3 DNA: TGTGCCAGCAGCGTAGGGGCGGGAGGGGGCACAGATACGCAGTATTTT

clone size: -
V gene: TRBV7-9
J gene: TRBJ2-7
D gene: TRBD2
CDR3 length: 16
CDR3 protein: CASSSPSGGSSYEQYF
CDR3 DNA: TGTGCCAGCAGCTCCCCTAGCGGGGGGAGCTCCTACGAGCAGTACTTC

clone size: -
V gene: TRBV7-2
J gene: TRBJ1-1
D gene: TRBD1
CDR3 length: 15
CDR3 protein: CASSLGGTANTEAFF
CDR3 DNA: TGTGCCAGCAGCTTAGGGGGGACAGCGAACACTGAAGCTTTCTTT

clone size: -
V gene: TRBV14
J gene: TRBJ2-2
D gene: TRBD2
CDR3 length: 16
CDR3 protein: CASSSRLAANTGELFF
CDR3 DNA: TGTGCCAGCAGCTCCCGACTAGCCGCGAACACCGGGGAGCTGTTTTTT

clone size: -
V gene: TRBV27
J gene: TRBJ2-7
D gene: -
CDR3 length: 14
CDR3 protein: CASSSGLHSYEQYF
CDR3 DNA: TGTGCCAGCAGTTCCGGACTCCACTCCTACGAGCAGTACTTC

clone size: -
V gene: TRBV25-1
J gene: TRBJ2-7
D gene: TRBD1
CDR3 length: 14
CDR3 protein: CATQDRLGSYEQYF
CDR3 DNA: TGTGCCACTCAGGACAGGCTTGGTTCCTACGAGCAGTACTTC

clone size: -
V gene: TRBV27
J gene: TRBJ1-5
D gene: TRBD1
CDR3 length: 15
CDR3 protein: CASGRATGSNQPQHF
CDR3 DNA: TGTGCCAGCGGTCGGGCGACAGGGAGCAATCAGCCCCAGCATTTT

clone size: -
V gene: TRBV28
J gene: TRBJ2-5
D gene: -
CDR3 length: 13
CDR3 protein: CASRDTNKETQYF
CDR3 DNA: TGTGCCAGCCGGGACACTAACAAAGAGACCCAGTACTTC

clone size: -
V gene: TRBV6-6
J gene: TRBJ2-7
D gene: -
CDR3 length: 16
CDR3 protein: CASRPPRTVSSYEQYF
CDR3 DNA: TGTGCCAGCAGGCCCCCCCGGACGGTCAGCTCCTACGAGCAGTACTTC

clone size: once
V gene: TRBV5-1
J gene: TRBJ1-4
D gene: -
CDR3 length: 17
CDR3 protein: CASSSGLAEGTNEKLFF
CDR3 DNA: TGCGCCAGCAGCTCTGGGTTGGCAGAGGGAACTAATGAAAAACTGTTTTTT

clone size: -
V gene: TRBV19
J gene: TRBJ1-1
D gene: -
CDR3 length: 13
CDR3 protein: CASSVQVPTEAFF
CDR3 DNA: TGTGCCAGTAGTGTACAGGTTCCCACTGAAGCTTTCTTT

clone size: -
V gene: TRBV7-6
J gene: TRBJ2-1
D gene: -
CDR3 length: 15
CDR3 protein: CASSPRQAAYNEQFF
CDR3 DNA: TGTGCCAGCAGCCCCCGACAGGCAGCCTACAATGAGCAGTTCTTC

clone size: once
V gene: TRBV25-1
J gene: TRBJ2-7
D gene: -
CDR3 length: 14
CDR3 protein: CASSERELGYEQYF
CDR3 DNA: TGTGCCAGCAGTGAAAGAGAACTAGGTTACGAGCAGTACTTC

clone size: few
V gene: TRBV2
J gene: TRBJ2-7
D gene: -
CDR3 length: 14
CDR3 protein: CASSEGGGLYEQHF
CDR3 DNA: TGTGCCAGCAGTGAAGGTGGGGGGCTCTACGAGCAGCACTTC

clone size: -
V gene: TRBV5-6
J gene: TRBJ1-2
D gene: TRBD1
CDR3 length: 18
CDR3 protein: CASSLDGILRTGRHGYTF
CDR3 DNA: TGTGCCAGCAGCTTGGATGGTATCCTTCGGACAGGGAGACATGGCTACACCTTC

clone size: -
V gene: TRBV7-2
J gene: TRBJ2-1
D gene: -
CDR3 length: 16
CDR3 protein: CASSGGPGTSYNEQFF
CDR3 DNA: TGTGCCAGCAGCGGCGGCCCCGGCACCTCCTACAATGAGCAGTTCTTC

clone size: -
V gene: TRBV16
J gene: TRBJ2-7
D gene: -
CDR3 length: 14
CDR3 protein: CASSPYIRGNEQYF
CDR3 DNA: TGTGCCAGCAGCCCCTACATCCGGGGCAACGAGCAGTACTTC

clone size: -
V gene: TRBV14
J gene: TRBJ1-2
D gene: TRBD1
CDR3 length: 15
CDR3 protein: CASSHLYRGGDGYTF
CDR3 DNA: TGTGCCAGCAGCCACCTTTACAGGGGAGGCGATGGCTACACCTTC

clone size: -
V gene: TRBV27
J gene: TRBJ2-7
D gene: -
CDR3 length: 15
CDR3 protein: CASSSPGPSLYEQYF
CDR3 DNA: TGTGCCAGCAGTTCCCCGGGTCCGAGCCTCTACGAGCAGTACTTC

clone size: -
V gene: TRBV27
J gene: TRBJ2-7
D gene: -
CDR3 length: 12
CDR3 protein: CASRGPSYEQYF
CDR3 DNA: TGTGCCTCCAGGGGTCCTTCCTACGAGCAGTACTTC

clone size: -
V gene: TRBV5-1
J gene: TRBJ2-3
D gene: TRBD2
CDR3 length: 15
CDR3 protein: CASSLVSGYTDTQYF
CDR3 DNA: TGCGCCAGCAGCTTGGTTAGCGGGTACACAGATACGCAGTATTTT

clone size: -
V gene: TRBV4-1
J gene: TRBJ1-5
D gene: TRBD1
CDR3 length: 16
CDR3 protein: CASSQDYRGGNQPQHF
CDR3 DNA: TGCGCCAGCAGCCAAGATTACAGGGGAGGGAATCAGCCCCAGCATTTT

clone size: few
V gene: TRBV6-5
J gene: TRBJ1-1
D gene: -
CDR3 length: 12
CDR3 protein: CASSYSGREAFF
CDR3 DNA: TGTGCCAGCAGTTACTCTGGGCGTGAAGCTTTCTTT

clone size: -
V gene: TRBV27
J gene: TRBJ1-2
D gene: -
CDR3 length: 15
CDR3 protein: CASRTDGGRDYGYTF
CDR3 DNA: TGTGCCAGCAGAACAGACGGGGGCCGGGACTATGGCTACACCTTC

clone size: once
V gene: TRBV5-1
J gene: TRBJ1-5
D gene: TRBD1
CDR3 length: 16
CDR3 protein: CASSLEGGGGNQPQHF
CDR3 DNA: TGCGCCAGCAGCTTGGAAGGGGGCGGGGGGAATCAGCCCCAGCATTTT

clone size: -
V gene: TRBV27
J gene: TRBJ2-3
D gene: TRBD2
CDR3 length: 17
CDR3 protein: CASSLREGVAGKDTQYF
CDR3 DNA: TGTGCCAGCAGTTTAAGGGAGGGGGTAGCGGGAAAAGATACGCAGTATTTT

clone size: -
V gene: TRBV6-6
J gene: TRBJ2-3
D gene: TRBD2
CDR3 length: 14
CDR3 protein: CASSRGLAGDTQYF
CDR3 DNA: TGTGCCAGCAGTAGAGGACTAGCTGGAGATACGCAGTATTTT

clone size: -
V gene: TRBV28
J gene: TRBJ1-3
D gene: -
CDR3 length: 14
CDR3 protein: CASSLIGTGNTIYF
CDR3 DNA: TGTGCCAGCAGTTTAATCGGCACTGGAAACACCATATATTTT

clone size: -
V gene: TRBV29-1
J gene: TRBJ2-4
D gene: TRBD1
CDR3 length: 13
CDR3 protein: CSVYWTGANIQYF
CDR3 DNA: TGCAGCGTTTACTGGACAGGCGCTAACATTCAGTACTTC

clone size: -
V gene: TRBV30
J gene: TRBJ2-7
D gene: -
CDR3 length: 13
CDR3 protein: CAWSTSLGYEQYF
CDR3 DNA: TGTGCCTGGAGTACCTCATTGGGTTACGAGCAGTACTTC

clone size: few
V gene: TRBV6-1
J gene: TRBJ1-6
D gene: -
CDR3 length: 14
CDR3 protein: CASSAGPYNSPLHF
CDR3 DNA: TGTGCCAGCAGTGCAGGTCCTTATAATTCACCCCTCCACTTT

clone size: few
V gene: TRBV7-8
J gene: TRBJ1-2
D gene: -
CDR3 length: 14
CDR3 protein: CASSTWTDNYGYTF
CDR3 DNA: TGTGCCAGCAGCACCTGGACAGATAACTATGGCTACACCTTC

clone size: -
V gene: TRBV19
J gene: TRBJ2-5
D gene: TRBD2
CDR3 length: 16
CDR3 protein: CASSTRLAGAGETQYF
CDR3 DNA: TGTGCCAGTAGTACCCGACTAGCGGGGGCTGGGGAGACCCAGTACTTC

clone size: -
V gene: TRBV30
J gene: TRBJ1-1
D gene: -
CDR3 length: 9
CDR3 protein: CAWGVEAFF
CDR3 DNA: TGTGCCTGGGGGGTTGAAGCTTTCTTT

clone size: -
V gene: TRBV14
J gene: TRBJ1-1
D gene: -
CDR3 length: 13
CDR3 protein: CASSHPPNTEAFF
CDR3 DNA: TGTGCCAGCAGTCATCCACCGAACACTGAAGCTTTCTTT

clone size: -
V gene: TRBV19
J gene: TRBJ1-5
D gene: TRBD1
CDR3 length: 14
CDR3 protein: CASMRQGWNQPQHF
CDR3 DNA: TGTGCCAGTATGAGACAGGGTTGGAATCAGCCCCAGCATTTT

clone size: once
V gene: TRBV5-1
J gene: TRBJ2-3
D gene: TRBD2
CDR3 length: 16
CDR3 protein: CASSVLTSDSTDTQYF
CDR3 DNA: TGCGCCAGCAGCGTATTAACTAGCGACAGCACAGATACGCAGTATTTT

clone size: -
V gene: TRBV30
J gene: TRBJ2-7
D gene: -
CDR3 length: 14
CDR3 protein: CAWSNGEGVYEQYF
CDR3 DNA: TGTGCCTGGAGTAACGGGGAGGGGGTCTACGAGCAGTACTTC

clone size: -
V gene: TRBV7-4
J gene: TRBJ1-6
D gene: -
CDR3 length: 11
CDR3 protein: CASSLGSPLHF
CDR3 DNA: TGTGCCAGCAGCTTAGGCTCACCCCTCCACTTT

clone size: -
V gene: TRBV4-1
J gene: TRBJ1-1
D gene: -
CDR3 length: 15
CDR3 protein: CASSQARGMNTEAFF
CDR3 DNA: TGCGCCAGCAGCCAAGCCAGGGGTATGAACACTGAAGCTTTCTTT

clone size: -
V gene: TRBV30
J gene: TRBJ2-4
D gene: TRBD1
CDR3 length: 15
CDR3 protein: CAWSGQGIAKNIQYF
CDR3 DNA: TGTGCCTGGAGTGGACAGGGAATAGCCAAAAACATTCAGTACTTC

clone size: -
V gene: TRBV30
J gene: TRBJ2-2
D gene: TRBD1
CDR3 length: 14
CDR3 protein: CASSTGGNTGELFF
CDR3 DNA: TGTGCCTCATCCACAGGGGGCAACACCGGGGAGCTGTTTTTT

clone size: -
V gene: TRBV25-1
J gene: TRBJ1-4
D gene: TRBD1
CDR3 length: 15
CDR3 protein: CASSLSDRGYEKLFF
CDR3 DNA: TGTGCCAGCAGTCTATCGGACAGGGGCTATGAAAAACTGTTTTTT

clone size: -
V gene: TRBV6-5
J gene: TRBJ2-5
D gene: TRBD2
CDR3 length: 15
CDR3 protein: CASSGRLAGEETQYF
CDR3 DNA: TGTGCCAGCAGCGGGAGACTAGCGGGTGAAGAGACCCAGTACTTC

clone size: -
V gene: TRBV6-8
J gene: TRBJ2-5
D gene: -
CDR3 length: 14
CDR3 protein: CASSLPGKWETQYF
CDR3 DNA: TGTGCCAGCAGTTTACCGGGAAAATGGGAGACCCAGTACTTC

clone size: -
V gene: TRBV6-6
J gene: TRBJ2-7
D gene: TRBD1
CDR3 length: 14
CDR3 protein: CASSTGATADEQYF
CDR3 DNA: TGTGCCAGTAGTACAGGGGCCACGGCCGACGAGCAGTACTTC

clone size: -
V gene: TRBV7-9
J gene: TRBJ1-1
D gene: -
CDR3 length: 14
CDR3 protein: CASIRVGEQGEAFF
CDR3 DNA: TGTGCCAGCATTAGGGTAGGAGAACAGGGTGAAGCTTTCTTT

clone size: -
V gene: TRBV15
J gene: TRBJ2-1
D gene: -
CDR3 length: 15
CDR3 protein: CATSRDLDLRGEQFF
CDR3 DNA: TGTGCCACCAGCAGAGATTTGGACTTACGTGGGGAGCAGTTCTTC

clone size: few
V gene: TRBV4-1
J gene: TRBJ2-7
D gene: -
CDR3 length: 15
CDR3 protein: CASSQDTGSSYEQYF
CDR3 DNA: TGCGCCAGCAGCCAAGATACCGGGTCGTCCTACGAGCAGTACTTC

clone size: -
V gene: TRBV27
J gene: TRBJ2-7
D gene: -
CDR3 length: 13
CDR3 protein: CASRVGRDREQYF
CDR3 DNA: TGTGCCAGCAGAGTGGGCAGGGATCGGGAGCAGTACTTC